Each of the 23 T cell receptor beta chains below was sequenced from the same sample in a study of cytomegalovirus exposure and HLA in healthy donors. 60 Vbeta and 13 Jbeta primers were used in PCR. Sequencing used immunoSEQ multiplex PCR; TCRdb keeps in-frame clones, though not all of them. The table has around 70,000 clones, roughly two thirds seen once; the top ten hold 4.9%. The material sequenced was PBMCs. These receptors were obtained from a man aged 55 to 70 in good health and CMV-seropositive.

This clone appeared a few times. This chain links TRBV6-5 with TRBJ1-1, with D perhaps matching TRBD1 (5 bases). CDR3 size: 15 residues. CDR1 is MNHEY and CDR2 is SVGAGI in the germline V gene. V was cut by 5 bases and J by 2 bases, with 15 bases left in between. CDR3 region: CASSAAAGINTEAFF. DNA for the CDR3: TGTGCCAGCAGTGCCGCGGCAGGGATAAACACTGAAGCTTTCTTT.

This clone appeared a single time. The chain joins TRBV6-1 to TRBJ2-7, with 10 nucleotides matching TRBD1. CDR1 and CDR2 from the germline V gene are MNHNS and SASEGT. The CDR3 is made up of 15 amino acids. The junction had 6 bases not matched to a gene; V was cut back by 5 bases and J by 2 bases. In DNA form, the CDR3 reads TGTGCCAGCAGTTCCGGGACAGGGGACCCCTACGAGCAGTACTTC. It codes for CASSSGTGDPYEQYF.

The V and J genes are TRBV9 and TRBJ2-7; 9 bases align to TRBD1. Germline loops: CDR1 SGDLS, CDR2 YYNGEE. With 4 bases clipped from V and 5 bases from J, the junction kept 4 bases outside the gene matches. This CDR3 has 13 residues. CDR3: CASSSGTGNEQYF. CDR3 nucleotide sequence: TGTGCCAGCAGCTCCGGGACAGGGAACGAGCAGTACTTC.

The rearrangement links TRBV7-8 to TRBJ1-5; TRBD1 agrees at 8 bases. V dropped 2 bases and J dropped 7; count of bases not matched to a gene: 7. Germline V gives CDR1 SGHVS, CDR2 FQNEAQ. The CDR3 runs 15 residues. The CDR3 bases are TGTGCCAGCAGCTTACGGACAGGGCGAGACCAGCCCCAGCATTTT. Amino acids: CASSLRTGRDQPQHF.

V usage is TRBV6-5 and J usage is TRBJ1-4, with D perhaps TRBD1 (6 bases). Trimming removed 0 bases from V and 6 bases from J, with 11 bases in between. CDR3 length equals 15 residues. Germline assignment: CDR1 MNHEY and CDR2 SVGAGI. This CDR3 reads CASSYSGGPYEKLFF. The CDR3 bases are TGTGCCAGCAGTTACTCGGGGGGGCCATATGAAAAACTGTTTTTT.

This clone has just one count. The chain joins TRBV21-1 to TRBJ1-5. TRBV21-1 has pseudogene status. The CDR3 extends over 15 amino acids. CDR3 in DNA: TGTGCCAGCAGCACAGGCGGGCGGGTCGGGGAGCCCCAGCATTTT. Its translation is CASSTGGRVGEPQHF.

This chain joins TRBV6-6 and TRBJ1-2; tentatively, D is TRBD1 (5 bases). CDR1 is MNHNY, CDR2 SVGAGI, per germline (reference sequence). V shed 6 bases and J shed 2 bases, with 10 bases lying between them. This CDR3 is built from 13 residues. The chain's CDR3 is CASSSGVNYGYTF. CDR3 DNA sequence: TGTGCCAGCAGCTCGGGGGTAAACTATGGCTACACCTTC.

The chain combines TRBV9 with TRBJ1-2; 7 bases agree with TRBD1. Germline V gives CDR1 SGDLS, CDR2 YYNGEE. V dropped 3 bases and J dropped 2; count of bases not matched to a gene: 16. The CDR3 spans 18 residues. In nucleotides, the CDR3 is TGTGCCAGCAGCGGTAATCTTCCGGGACAGACCTTGAACTATGGCTACACCTTC. Its protein is CASSGNLPGQTLNYGYTF.

The sample holds one count of this clone. In DNA, the CDR3 is TGTGCCAGCAGCCTCTCCAGGGTGCAGCCCCAGCATTTT. It specifies CASSLSRVQPQHF. The genes are TRBV7-8 and TRBJ1-5; D perhaps matches TRBD1 (5 bases). V dropped 5 bases and J dropped 7 bases, with 12 bases sitting between them. The CDR3 consists of 13 residues. Germline-derived CDR1 and CDR2 are SGHVS and FQNEAQ.

The chain recombines TRBV28 with TRBJ2-7; 14 positions match TRBD2. The CDR3 length is 16 residues. With 3 bases clipped from V and 6 bases from J, the junction kept 7 bases outside the gene matches. Germline V gives CDR1 MDHEN, CDR2 SYDVKM. The CDR3 DNA reads as TGTGCCAGCAGTTTTAGACTAGCGGGAGGGCCCGGCGAGCAGTACTTC. The encoded protein is CASSFRLAGGPGEQYF.

The chain recombines TRBV27 with TRBJ1-1, with 9 positions matching TRBD1. Losses at the gene ends were 6 bases for V and 0 bases for J; bases not matched to a gene: 2. The germline gives CDR1 MNHEY, CDR2 SMNVEV (reference sequence). The CDR3 is 14 amino acids. The CDR3 spells CASSGTGMNTEAFF. The CDR3 nucleotides read TGTGCCAGCAGCGGGACAGGGATGAACACTGAAGCTTTCTTT.

This chain connects TRBV5-5 to TRBJ2-1; weak D call: TRBD1 (7 bases). Trimming pared 6 bases from V and 10 bases from J, leaving 23 bases between. Looked up from germline, CDR1 is SGHKS and CDR2 is YYEKEE (reference sequence). CDR3 size: 15 residues. CDR3 in amino acids: CASTGGDSLLFEQFF. The CDR3 nucleotides read TGTGCCAGCACCGGCGGGGACAGCCTCCTATTCGAGCAGTTCTTC. Filled out from reference TRBV5-5 and TRBJ2-1, the complete variable domain reads DAGVTQSPTHLIKTRGQQVTLRCSPISGHKSVSWYQQVLGQGPQFIFQYYEKEERGRGNFPDRFSARQFPNYSSELNVNALLLGDSALYLCASTGGDSLLFEQFFGPGTRLTVL.

In DNA form, the CDR3 reads TGTGCCAGCAGCTTGGAAAGAATCAGCTACGAGCAGTACTTC. It translates to CASSLERISYEQYF. The gene calls are TRBV5-5 and TRBJ2-7; no clear D. This CDR3 is 14 amino acids long. Germline CDR1 SGHKS, CDR2 YYEKEE (reference sequence). With 0 bases removed from V and 3 bases from J, the gap between germline ends came to 10 bases.

This clone has a handful of counts. This chain uses TRBV30 with TRBJ1-5, with TRBD1 as a possible D gene (6 bases). The length of the CDR3 is 14 residues. The ends were cut back, 1 base at V and 6 bases at J, with 13 bases in the middle. Germline V lookup: CDR1 GTSNPN, CDR2 SVGIG (reference sequence). The CDR3 sequence is CAWSGGQATQPQHF. The CDR3 DNA is TGTGCCTGGAGTGGGGGGCAGGCAACTCAGCCCCAGCATTTT.

The gene calls are TRBV5-4 and TRBJ2-1; 10 positions agree with TRBD1. Germline loops: CDR1 SGHNT, CDR2 YYREEE (reference sequence). After removal of 6 bases from V and 4 bases from J, the junction contained 4 bases not matched to a gene. This CDR3 spans 14 amino acids. The CDR3 DNA follows: TGTGCCAGCACCTGGGACAGGGGATACAATGAGCAGTTCTTC. It translates to CASTWDRGYNEQFF. The entire variable domain, with the rest obtained from reference TRBV5-4 and TRBJ2-1, is as follows: ETGVTQSPTHLIKTRGQQVTLRCSSQSGHNTVSWYQQALGQGPQFIFQYYREEENGRGNFPPRFSGLQFPNYSSELNVNALELDDSALYLCASTWDRGYNEQFFGPGTRLTVL.

The chain has TRBV2 and TRBJ2-5, with TRBD1 as a possible D gene (6 bases). The CDR3 has 15 residues. The germline V gene encodes CDR1 SNHLY and CDR2 FYNNEI. The germline V and J ends were trimmed by 3 bases and 4 bases, with 15 bases remaining between them. DNA of the CDR3: TGTGCCAGCAGTGACGGCCAGGGGATTGGAGAGACCCAGTACTTC. Protein sequence: CASSDGQGIGETQYF.

This rearrangement joins TRBV7-9 to TRBJ1-1; 12 bases are shared with TRBD1. Trimming took 5 bases from V and 4 from J; bases not matched to a gene: 5. CDR1 is SEHNR and CDR2 is FQNEAQ in the germline V gene (reference sequence). This CDR3 spans 15 amino acids. The CDR3 nucleotides are TGTGCCAGCAGCGGGACAGGGGGCGCGGCCACTGAAGCTTTCTTT. This codes for CASSGTGGAATEAFF.

This clone was seen a handful of times. The chain uses TRBV4-3 and TRBJ1-2; unclear D gene. Germline V gives CDR1 LGHNA, CDR2 YSLEER. Trimming took off 7 bases at V and 3 bases at J, with 18 bases between the two ends. This CDR3 comprises 15 residues. The CDR3 sequence: CASNPTLAPYYGYTF. CDR3 in DNA: TGCGCCAGCAACCCAACCTTGGCACCATACTATGGCTACACCTTC.

For this clone: An end of the junction does not agree with germline; a read error may underlie this. The chain employs TRBV7-2 and TRBJ2-1; no clear D. This CDR3 contains 11 residues. CDR1 SGHTA and CDR2 FQGNSA come from the germline V gene. DNA for the CDR3: TGTGCCAGCAGCTCCTCCAATGAGCAGTTCTTC. Amino acid sequence: CASSSSNEQFF.

The CDR3 protein is CASSARGMNSNIQYF. The CDR3 nucleotides read TGTGCCAGCAGCGCCAGGGGCATGAATTCAAACATTCAGTACTTC. The chain uses TRBV7-9 and TRBJ2-4, with D perhaps TRBD1 (6 bases). Trimming cost V 5 bases and J 6 bases, with 17 bases left between them. This CDR3 spans 15 amino acids. Germline assignment: CDR1 SEHNR and CDR2 FQNEAQ (reference sequence). The full variable domain, its missing parts supplied by reference TRBV7-9 and TRBJ2-4, is DTGVSQNPRHKITKRGQNVTFRCDPISEHNRLYWYRQTLGQGPEFLTYFQNEAQLEKSRLLSDRFSAERPKGSFSTLEIQRTEQGDSAMYLCASSARGMNSNIQYFGAGTRLSVL.

The V call is TRBV4-1, the J call TRBJ1-1; TRBD1 might be the D (5 bases). This CDR3 region has 16 residues. The V end was cut by 0 bases, the J end by 6 bases, with 17 bases between. Per germline, CDR1 MGHRA and CDR2 YSYEKL. The CDR3 bases are TGCGCCAGCAGCCAAGATCGGGGGGGTACAAAATCTGAAGCTTTCTTT. As protein: CASSQDRGGTKSEAFF.

The chain is built from TRBV10-1 and TRBJ2-2, with a weak D call TRBD2 (6 bases). Germline V gives CDR1 WNHNN, CDR2 SYGVQD (reference sequence). The CDR3 runs to 15 residues. V lost 4 bases and J lost 5, with 14 bases in between. CDR3 residues: CASSVGGSITGELFF. Written as DNA, the CDR3 is TGCGCCAGCAGTGTCGGAGGGAGCATAACCGGGGAGCTGTTTTTT.

The rearrangement uses TRBV5-4 and TRBJ2-2, with D possibly being TRBD1 (6 bases). CDR3 length: 15 amino acids. Trimming took off 5 bases at V and 5 bases at J, with 16 bases between the two ends. In germline, CDR1 is SGHNT, CDR2 YYREEE (reference sequence). CDR3 sequence (DNA): TGTGCCAGCAGTGGGTCTTGGGGGCTTACCGGGGAGCTGTTTTTT. Translation: CASSGSWGLTGELFF.